These 10 T cell receptor beta chains came from one sample sequenced in a study of vaccination and CD4 T cells after COVID-19. Once obtained from cultured CD4+ T cells, the DNA was sequenced using the Oncomine TCR Beta short-read assay. Via MiXCR, TCRdb re-called the PCR reads, giving one row per CDR3 protein. The sample has some 15,000 distinct CDR3 sequences; around 55% are singletons. Treatment specified: roughly 10-day PBMC culture with coronavirus spike peptide pools or control peptides (ViraFEST assay). For these receptors, no antigen is known. The material sequenced was CD4+ T cells from blood, cultured in vitro. Receptors originate from a human donor who had recovered from COVID-19.

This chain uses TRBV19 with TRBJ2-7; perhaps TRBD1 as D (6 bases). Trimming removed 7 bases from V and 1 base from J, with 14 bases in between. This CDR3 comprises 14 residues. Germline loops: CDR1 LNHDA, CDR2 SQIVND (reference sequence). CDR3 coding DNA: TGTGCCAGTAAACCGGGACAACCTTCCTACGAGCAGTACTTC. Residues: CASKPGQPSYEQYF.

The gene calls are TRBV18 and TRBJ1-2, with 8 bases matching TRBD1. The V gene end was trimmed by 3 bases and the J gene end by 8 bases; junction bases not matched to a gene: 11. Per the germline V gene, CDR1 is KGHSH and CDR2 is LQKENI. The CDR3 runs to 15 residues. The CDR3: CASSPGQVSVVGYTF. DNA for the CDR3: TGTGCCAGCTCACCGGGACAGGTCTCAGTCGTCGGCTACACCTTC.

The chain combines TRBV20-1 with TRBJ2-2, with 12 bases lining up with TRBD2. The CDR3 has 17 amino acids. Germline V CDR1 and CDR2: DFQATT, SNEGSKA (reference sequence). Losses at the gene ends were 3 bases for V and 4 bases for J; bases not matched to a gene: 9. CDR3 nucleotides: TGCAGTGCTAGCCCCCTAGCGGGAGGGCCCGGCACCGGGGAGCTGTTTTTT. Encoded protein: CSASPLAGGPGTGELFF.

This clonotype was observed a handful of times. Here the CDR3 DNA reads TGTGCCAGCAGTGAACTAGCGGGCTCCTACAATGAGCAGTTCTTC. Amino acid sequence: CASSELAGSYNEQFF. This rearrangement joins TRBV6-1 to TRBJ2-1, with 8 bases that match TRBD2. Germline V gene data show CDR1 as MNHNS and CDR2 as SASEGT. The CDR3 spans 15 residues. The J segment lost 0 bases and the V segment lost 2 bases, leaving 0 bases of the junction unmatched.

The chain uses TRBV5-5 and TRBJ2-2; D gene ambiguous. There are 15 residues in the CDR3. The V gene's germline CDR1 is SGHKS and CDR2 YYEKEE (reference sequence). V was shortened by 2 bases and J by 1 base, with 9 bases between the two germline ends. The chain's CDR3 is CASSFMAGNTGELFF. The CDR3 nucleotides read TGTGCCAGCAGCTTTATGGCTGGGAACACCGGGGAGCTGTTTTTT. The full variable domain, its missing parts supplied by reference TRBV5-5 and TRBJ2-2, is DAGVTQSPTHLIKTRGQQVTLRCSPISGHKSVSWYQQVLGQGPQFIFQYYEKEERGRGNFPDRFSARQFPNYSSELNVNALLLGDSALYLCASSFMAGNTGELFFGEGSRLTVL.

This chain connects TRBV10-3 to TRBJ2-7; tentatively, D is TRBD1 (6 bases). Per the germline V gene, CDR1 is ENHRY and CDR2 is SYGVKD. V shed 6 bases and J shed 5 bases, with 11 bases lying between them. The CDR3 extends over 12 amino acids. The CDR3 loop is CAISVQGDEQYF. The CDR3, as DNA: TGTGCCATCAGCGTACAGGGCGACGAGCAGTACTTC.

The table lists this clonotype with a few counts. The V gene is TRBV20-1, the J gene TRBJ2-5; 11 bases map to TRBD2. Trimming removed 5 bases from V and 8 bases from J; junction bases left unmatched: 10. This CDR3 spans 14 amino acids. Germline loops: CDR1 DFQATT, CDR2 SNEGSKA (reference sequence). The CDR3 sequence is CSALLTSGIITQYF. In DNA, the CDR3 is TGCAGTGCTCTCCTGACTAGCGGGATAATAACCCAGTACTTC.

CDR3 in amino acids: CASIRQGVGGANVLTF. The CDR3 DNA reads as TGTGCCAGCATCAGGCAGGGAGTAGGAGGGGCCAACGTCCTGACTTTC. The V call is TRBV2, the J call TRBJ2-6; D possibly matches TRBD1 or TRBD2 (5 bases each). V was pared by 7 bases and J by 4 bases, with 17 bases between. The CDR3 spans 16 residues. Germline V gives CDR1 SNHLY, CDR2 FYNNEI. Full variable domain (rest looked up from reference TRBV2 and TRBJ2-6): EPEVTQTPSHQVTQMGQEVILRCVPISNHLYFYWYRQILGQKVEFLVSFYNNEISEKSEIFDDQFSVERPDGSNFTLKIRSTKLEDSAMYFCASIRQGVGGANVLTFGAGSRLTVL.

In this sample, this clonotype turned up once. This chain links TRBV6-5 with TRBJ2-1, with TRBD2 matching over 8 bases. The CDR3 totals 17 residues. J lost 3 bases, V lost 0 bases, and 7 bases had no gene match. Germline values: CDR1 MNHEY, CDR2 SVGAGI. Written as DNA, the CDR3 is TGTGCCAGCAGTTACTCTGCGGGGCGGGGGGTCTACAATGAGCAGTTCTTC. This encodes CASSYSAGRGVYNEQFF.

The chain joins TRBV7-9 to TRBJ1-4, with TRBD1 matching over 7 bases. With 1 base clipped from V and 4 bases from J, the junction kept 3 bases outside the gene matches. The CDR3 consists of 15 residues. The germline V gene has CDR1 SEHNR and CDR2 FQNEAQ (reference sequence). CDR3 sequence reads: CASSLDGTDNEKLFF. Here the CDR3 DNA reads TGTGCCAGCAGCTTAGATGGGACAGATAATGAAAAACTGTTTTTT.